This section outlines one TCR beta chain sequence together with its context. The data were obtained in a study of blood T cell repertoires in COVID-19. Overall study: COVID-19 samples from acute and convalescent phases originated in the United States, Italy and Spain. PBMCs, B-cell-depleted T cells, or T cells provided the cDNA or gDNA that made up the material.

Methods used by the authors: Amplification of reference gene primers provided the estimated nucleated cell counts. TCRdb's copy holds only in-frame clones and misses some; the assay was immunoSEQ multiplex PCR. V and J calls and clone size follow that table, whereas D and trimming were derived from the DNA. The sample has over 100,000 clones, 80% to 95% seen once. CDR3 length equals 16 residues. The germline V gene has CDR1 SGHDT and CDR2 YYEEEE. The ends were cut back, 4 bases at V and 6 bases at J, with 22 bases in the middle. Seattle patients were enrolled while actively infected and followed longitudinally.

The chain combines TRBV5-6 with TRBJ1-2; maybe TRBD1 (5 bases). Sequencing input: peripheral blood. The sequence was obtained from a woman aged 50 to 65 with COVID-19, enrolled during active disease. The CDR3, as DNA: TGTGCCAGCAGCCACCCATTAACAGCAGGGAATCATGGCTACACCTTC. Translation: CASSHPLTAGNHGYTF.